These T cell receptor beta chains were read from a single sample in a study of blood T cell repertoires in COVID-19. Using immunoSEQ multiplex PCR, the repertoire was profiled, and TCRdb retains in-frame clones only, with some absent. The profile shows around 70,000 clones, under 95% of them singletons. Input material: peripheral blood. These receptors were collected from a human donor in a cohort sampled during active COVID-19. CDR3s include the opening cysteine and the closing phenylalanine or tryptophan. The D gene is left open where the match is weak. Part of the rows lack a size; the others show once, few, many or a class for expanded clones.

D: NA
J: TRBJ2-7
V: TRBV14
size: NA
CDR3: CASSQRWVRTALYF
DNA: TGTGCCAGCAGCCAAAGATGGGTACGGACAGCCTTGTACTTC

D: NA
J: TRBJ1-1
V: TRBV18
size: NA
CDR3: CASSEDMNTEAFF
DNA: TGTGCCAGTTCTGAGGATATGAACACTGAAGCTTTCTTT

D: TRBD2
J: TRBJ2-7
V: TRBV7-9
size: NA
CDR3: CASSPGGRAYEQYF
DNA: TGTGCCAGCAGCCCCGGGGGGAGGGCGTACGAGCAGTACTTC

D: NA
J: TRBJ2-3
V: TRBV3-1/TRBV3-2
size: NA
CDR3: CASSQAFTQYF
DNA: TGTGCCAGCAGCCAAGCCTTTACGCAGTATTTT

D: NA
J: TRBJ1-1
V: TRBV5-4
size: few
CDR3: CASSLTGGSDTEAFF
DNA: TGTGCCAGCAGCTTAACGGGGGGCTCGGACACTGAAGCTTTCTTT

D: NA
J: TRBJ1-5
V: TRBV6-2/TRBV6-3
size: NA
CDR3: CASSFQGVGQPQHF
DNA: TGTGCCAGCAGTTTTCAGGGTGTCGGTCAGCCCCAGCATTTT

D: NA
J: TRBJ1-1
V: TRBV7-2
size: NA
CDR3: CASSLRLGEATEAFF
DNA: TGTGCCAGCAGCTTAAGGTTGGGGGAGGCCACTGAAGCTTTCTTT

D: TRBD2
J: TRBJ2-7
V: TRBV4-2
size: NA
CDR3: CASSQDLTAGGPNEQYF
DNA: TGTGCCAGCAGCCAAGATTTAACAGCGGGAGGGCCCAACGAGCAGTACTTC

D: NA
J: TRBJ1-4
V: TRBV7-9
size: NA
CDR3: CASSFRGSHEKLFF
DNA: TGTGCCAGCAGCTTCCGAGGTTCCCATGAAAAACTGTTTTTT

D: NA
J: TRBJ2-3
V: TRBV5-1
size: NA
CDR3: CASSPDGGVSDTQYF
DNA: TGCGCCAGCAGCCCGGATGGCGGAGTATCGGATACGCAGTATTTT

D: TRBD1
J: TRBJ2-2
V: TRBV9
size: NA
CDR3: CASSIRDSEFTGELFF
DNA: TGTGCCAGCAGCATCCGGGACAGCGAATTTACCGGGGAGCTGTTTTTT

D: NA
J: TRBJ1-2
V: TRBV10-1
size: few
CDR3: CASSERQKYGYTF
DNA: TGCGCCAGCAGTGAGCGTCAGAAGTATGGCTACACCTTC

D: TRBD2
J: TRBJ2-2
V: TRBV19
size: NA
CDR3: CASSRLASTGELFF
DNA: TGTGCCAGTAGCCGACTAGCGAGCACCGGGGAGCTGTTTTTT

D: TRBD2
J: TRBJ2-1
V: TRBV11-3
size: NA
CDR3: CASTREGFF
DNA: TGTGCCAGCACTCGGGAGGGGTTCTTC

D: TRBD2
J: TRBJ2-7
V: TRBV13
size: NA
CDR3: CASSLGLAGSYEQYF
DNA: TGTGCCAGCAGCTTAGGGCTAGCGGGTTCCTACGAGCAGTACTTC

D: TRBD2
J: TRBJ2-1
V: TRBV6-1
size: NA
CDR3: CASSELADNYNEQFF
DNA: TGTGCCAGCAGTGAACTAGCGGACAATTACAATGAGCAGTTCTTC

D: TRBD1
J: TRBJ1-1
V: TRBV11-2
size: NA
CDR3: CASSSLRGPRNTEAFF
DNA: TGTGCCAGCAGCTCTCTCAGGGGGCCGCGGAACACTGAAGCTTTCTTT